Below are 8 T cell receptor beta chains sequenced from a single sample in a study of CD8+ T cells in alopecia areata. RNA was extracted and reverse transcribed into cDNA as the sequencing template. TCRdb keeps only in-frame clones here, not all; method: immunoSEQ multiplex PCR. The table shows about 220,000 clones, with around 57% occurring only once. Described treatment: oral pan-JAK inhibitor, 5-10 mg twice daily. This material consisted of CD4+ T cells sorted from blood, taken at week 4, from a patient treated with tofacitinib. All receptors come from a human donor with alopecia areata.

This clone appeared a few times. Additional DNA sequences in this sample encode the identical CDR3. The chain couples TRBV29-1 to TRBJ2-1; no clear D gene. Trimming shortened V by 4 bases and J by 6 bases, and 7 bases separated the two germline ends. The CDR3 loop spans 11 amino acids. The germline V gene has CDR1 SQVTM and CDR2 ANQGSEA. The DNA for the CDR3 is TGCAGCGTTGGAAGAGGCAATGAGCAGTTCTTC. It encodes CSVGRGNEQFF.

The V gene is TRBV4-3, the J gene TRBJ1-1; 7 positions agree with TRBD1. V was clipped by 4 bases and J by 5 bases; unmatched bases: 7. Germline-derived CDR1 and CDR2 are LGHNA and YSLEER. The CDR3 runs 14 residues. The CDR3, as DNA: TGCGCCAGCAGCCCGACATACAGGGGAACTGAAGCTTTCTTT. This encodes CASSPTYRGTEAFF.

The rearrangement joins TRBV14 to TRBJ1-1; 9 bases line up with TRBD1. V was clipped by 4 bases and J by 4 bases; unmatched bases: 7. This CDR3 is built from 15 residues. Germline values: CDR1 SGHDN, CDR2 FVKESK. The CDR3 DNA reads TGTGCCAGCAGCCGGAGCAGGACAGGGGCCACTGAAGCTTTCTTT. This gives the protein CASSRSRTGATEAFF. Full variable domain (rest looked up from reference TRBV14 and TRBJ1-1): EAGVTQFPSHSVIEKGQTVTLRCDPISGHDNLYWYRRVMGKEIKFLLHFVKESKQDESGMPNNRFLAERTGGTYSTLKVQPAELEDSGVYFCASSRSRTGATEAFFGQGTRLTVV.

The chain recombines TRBV4-1 with TRBJ1-6; D gene uncertain. The V gene lost 0 bases and the J gene lost 9 bases, with 24 bases spanning the gap. CDR1 MGHRA and CDR2 YSYEKL come from the germline V gene. The CDR3 contains 19 residues. CDR3 residues: CASSQDIREKGLGGSPLHF. The CDR3 DNA sequence: TGCGCCAGCAGCCAAGATATCCGGGAGAAAGGGTTGGGCGGTTCACCCCTCCACTTT.

The CDR3 nucleotides are TGCGCCAGCAGCTTGGCGGCGCCGGGGGCCGGGGAGCTGTTTTTT. Its protein is CASSLAAPGAGELFF. The rearrangement uses TRBV5-1 and TRBJ2-2; TRBD2 is a possible D gene (6 bases). CDR3 length equals 15 residues. V lost 0 bases and J 6 bases, leaving 12 bases between the germline ends. Germline CDR1 and CDR2: SGHRS and YFSETQ.

This clone turned up a few times. This rearrangement joins TRBV9 to TRBJ2-3; D may be TRBD2 (5 bases). Germline CDR1 is SGDLS and CDR2 is YYNGEE. The CDR3 extends over 13 amino acids. Deletions cut 3 bases from V and 7 bases from J, with 12 bases between. The CDR3 DNA reads TGTGCCAGCAGCGAGGAGGCCCTGTATACGCAGTATTTT. Amino acids: CASSEEALYTQYF.

The rearrangement uses TRBV29-1 and TRBJ1-1, with D maybe TRBD1 (6 bases). From germline, CDR1 is SQVTM and CDR2 ANQGSEA. This CDR3 is built from 11 residues. Between the trimmed V and J ends, which lost 4 bases and 7 bases, there was a span of 10 bases. The CDR3 loop reads CSVVQGDEAFF. CDR3 DNA sequence: TGCAGCGTTGTACAGGGTGATGAAGCTTTCTTT.

DNA of the CDR3: TGCGCCAGCAGCTTGTTCACTAGCGTGCCGGAGACCCAGTACTTC. This codes for CASSLFTSVPETQYF. The chain links TRBV5-1 to TRBJ2-5; 7 positions match TRBD2. V was pared by 1 base and J by 5 bases, with 8 bases of the junction left unmatched. This CDR3 has 15 residues. Per the germline V gene, CDR1 is SGHRS and CDR2 is YFSETQ.